Ten or more counts support the clone carrying this TCR beta chain. The V segment lost 4 bases and the J segment 5 bases; nucleotides outside the gene matches: 9. The CDR3 is made up of 15 amino acids. CDR1 and CDR2 from the germline V gene are SGHRS and YFSETQ. The record originates from a study of shared clonotypes between healthy human individuals. The assay used deep level. Each unsorted PBMC replicate got 300 ng genomic DNA, around 30,000 genomes. How the authors handled the data: ImmunoSEQ only sent back junction sequences with no quality scores, so filtering was done differently. The assay was immunoSEQ multiplex PCR, and TCRdb's table has in-frame clones only and misses some. V and J calls plus clone size are reproduced from that table; the DNA served to infer D and trimming. The sample records roughly 500,000 clones, 76% being singletons.

The chain is built from TRBV5-1 and TRBJ2-7; TRBD2 agrees at 10 bases. This clonotype was sampled from a woman between 40 and 55 years old in good health. Some clones in this sample may be carry-over from other donors' samples. Sample: PBMCs. The CDR3 nucleotides are TGCGCCAGCAGCGGTTCCGGGACTAGCGTGCACGAGCAGTACTTC. It codes for CASSGSGTSVHEQYF.